This TCR beta chain was recorded in a study of regulatory T cells in long-lasting Graves disease. As for this clonotype: What it recognizes is unknown.

Germline V gives CDR1 SGHTA, CDR2 FQGTGA. V lost 7 bases to trimming and J lost 1 base, with 10 bases between them. The CDR3 covers 13 residues. Assembly of TCR beta libraries relied on iRepertoire HTBI primers together with Arm-PCR of CDR3 regions. TCRdb re-analysed the multiplex PCR reads in MiXCR, keeping a single row per CDR3 protein. The table records 400,000 to 500,000 distinct CDR3 sequences, roughly 21% of them present only once. Study results and limitations: Repertoires from persistent disease leaned toward TRBV28, TRBJ1-2 and TRBJ2-5. The study found lower TCR diversity in persistent Graves' patients than in newly diagnosed ones. Sharing of public clonotypes was greater in persistent patients (around 2,500) than in new patients (around 890).

The time point here: persistent/refractory GD, antithyroid drugs over 5 years with positive TRAb. RNA from PBMCs was the source of the TCR library. This chain links TRBV7-3 with TRBJ1-2; TRBD1 might be the D (6 bases). The TCR was taken from a female donor with Graves disease. Sequences were derived from peripheral blood mononuclear cells (PBMCs), sampled when the disease was refractory, from a patient treated with antithyroid drugs. CDR3 loop: CASTKGGNYGYTF. The CDR3 nucleotides are TGTGCCAGCACCAAAGGGGGTAACTATGGCTACACCTTC.